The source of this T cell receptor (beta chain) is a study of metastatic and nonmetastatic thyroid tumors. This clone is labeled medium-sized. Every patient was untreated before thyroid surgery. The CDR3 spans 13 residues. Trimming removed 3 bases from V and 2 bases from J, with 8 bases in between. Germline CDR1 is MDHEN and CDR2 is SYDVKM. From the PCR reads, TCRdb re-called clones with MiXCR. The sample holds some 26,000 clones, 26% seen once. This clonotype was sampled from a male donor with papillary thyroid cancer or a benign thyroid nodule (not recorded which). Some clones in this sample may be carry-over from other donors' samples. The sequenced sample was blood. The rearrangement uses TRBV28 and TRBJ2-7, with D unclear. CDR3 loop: CASSFGVAYEQYF. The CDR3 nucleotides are TGTGCCAGCAGTTTTGGGGTGGCCTACGAGCAGTACTTC. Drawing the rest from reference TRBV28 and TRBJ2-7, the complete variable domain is DVKVTQSSRYLVKRTGEKVFLECVQDMDHENMFWYRQDPGLGLRLIYFSYDVKMKEKGDIPEGYSVSREKKERFSLILESASTNQTSMYLCASSFGVAYEQYFGPGTRLTVT.